This T cell receptor beta chain was identified during a study of cytomegalovirus exposure and HLA in healthy donors. Trimming removed 2 bases from V and 2 bases from J; junction bases left unmatched: 8. Germline CDR1 and CDR2: SGHTA and FQGNSA. This CDR3 has 18 residues. The study's findings and limits: Sequencing likely produced, as an artifact, a cluster of highly shared sequence variants.

With regard to this clone: Its cognate antigen is unknown.

Both 60 Vbeta primers and 13 Jbeta primers went into the PCR. Assay used: immunoSEQ multiplex PCR; TCRdb lists only in-frame clones, some missing. The data show roughly 160,000 clones, with 60% to 85% seen just once and more than 3.5% held by the top ten. The sample consisted of PBMCs. The chain is built from TRBV7-2 and TRBJ2-6; 8 positions agree with TRBD1. The TCR sequence derives from a man aged 30 to 39 in good health and CMV-seropositive. CDR3 residues: CASSLKRNRGAGANVLTF. DNA of the CDR3: TGTGCCAGCAGCTTAAAGCGAAACAGGGGGGCTGGGGCCAACGTCCTGACTTTC.